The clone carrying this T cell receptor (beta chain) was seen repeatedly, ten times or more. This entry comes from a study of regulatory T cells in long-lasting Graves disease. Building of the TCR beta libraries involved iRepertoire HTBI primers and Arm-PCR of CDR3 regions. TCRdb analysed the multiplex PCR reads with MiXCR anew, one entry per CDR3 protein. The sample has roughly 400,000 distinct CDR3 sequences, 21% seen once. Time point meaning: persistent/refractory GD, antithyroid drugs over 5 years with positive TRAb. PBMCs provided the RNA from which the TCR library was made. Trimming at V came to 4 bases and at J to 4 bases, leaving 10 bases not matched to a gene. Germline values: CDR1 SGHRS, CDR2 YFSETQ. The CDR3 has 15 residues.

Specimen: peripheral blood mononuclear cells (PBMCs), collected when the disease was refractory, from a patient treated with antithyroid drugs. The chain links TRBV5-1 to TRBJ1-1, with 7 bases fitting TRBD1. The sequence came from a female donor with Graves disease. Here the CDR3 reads CASSASTGEGTEAFF. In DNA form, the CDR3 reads TGCGCCAGCAGCGCCTCTACAGGGGAAGGCACTGAAGCTTTCTTT.